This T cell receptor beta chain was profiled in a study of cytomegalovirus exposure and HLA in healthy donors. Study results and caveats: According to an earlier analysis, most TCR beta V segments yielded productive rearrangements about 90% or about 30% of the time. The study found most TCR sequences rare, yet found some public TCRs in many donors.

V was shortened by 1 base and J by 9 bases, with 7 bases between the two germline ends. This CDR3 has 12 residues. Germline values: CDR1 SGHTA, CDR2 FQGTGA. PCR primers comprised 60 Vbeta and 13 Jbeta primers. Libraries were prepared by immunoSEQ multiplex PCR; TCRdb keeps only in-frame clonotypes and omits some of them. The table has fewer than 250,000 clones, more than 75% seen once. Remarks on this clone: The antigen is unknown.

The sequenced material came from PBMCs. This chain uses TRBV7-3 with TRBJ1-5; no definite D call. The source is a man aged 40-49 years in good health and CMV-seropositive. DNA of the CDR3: TGTGCCAGCAGCTTAAATGGGCTGCCCCAGCATTTT. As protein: CASSLNGLPQHF.